This T cell receptor beta chain comes out of a study of T cell responses to AZD1222 COVID-19 vaccine. Study-wide points: In a largely white British group with more females than males, clonal diversity was possibly underestimated.

The repertoire was sequenced with immunoSEQ multiplex PCR; TCRdb's copy has only in-frame clones and lacks some. The sample has 150,000 to 200,000 clones, more than 80% seen once. In regard to this clone: The antigen is not known.

Per germline, CDR1 WSHSY and CDR2 SAAADI. The CDR3 sequence is 15 residues long. V shed 5 bases and J shed 11 bases, with 24 bases lying between them. The chain recombines TRBV10-2 with TRBJ1-2; D gene unclear. The TCR comes from an adult in good health. The sequenced sample was peripheral blood, obtained on day 0 of AZD1222 vaccination. The CDR3 DNA sequence: TGCGCCAGCAGTTGGGTGGGCGGTGGGTTCGAAGGGTACACCTTC. It encodes CASSWVGGGFEGYTF.